This T cell receptor (beta chain) comes out of a study of molecular identifiers for immune sequencing clone quantification. Findings and caveats of the study: Clones of above 20 RNA copies carried over 98% of effector molecules; in naive cells they carried under 1%. Jurkat TCR RNA that was spiked in from one cell was reportedly detectable among one million naive cells. Highly expanded clone sizes could be underestimated by identical TCR molecules sharing a barcode.

TCRdb analysed the PCR reads with MiXCR anew, one entry per CDR3 protein. The repertoire has more than 85,000 distinct CDR3 sequences, under 40% of them found once; the top ten carry 4% to 5%. This clonotype occurred many times. Antigen specificity is unknown. The clonotype was recovered from a human donor in good health. Some libraries in this study had Jurkat cell RNA spiked in. The specimen was naive CD8+ T cells from blood, with Jurkat cell RNA spiked in. Described subset: FACS-sorted CD8+CD4-CCR7+CD45RA+ naive T cells.

The CDR3 protein is CASSLEQGVTGELFF. CDR3 DNA: TGTGCCAGCAGCTTAGAACAGGGGGTCACCGGGGAGCTGTTTTTT. The chain is built from TRBV7-2 and TRBJ2-2; 8 bases line up with TRBD1. The J segment lost 4 bases and the V segment lost 1 base, leaving 2 bases of the junction unmatched. Germline V CDR1 and CDR2: SGHTA, FQGNSA. The CDR3 runs 15 residues.